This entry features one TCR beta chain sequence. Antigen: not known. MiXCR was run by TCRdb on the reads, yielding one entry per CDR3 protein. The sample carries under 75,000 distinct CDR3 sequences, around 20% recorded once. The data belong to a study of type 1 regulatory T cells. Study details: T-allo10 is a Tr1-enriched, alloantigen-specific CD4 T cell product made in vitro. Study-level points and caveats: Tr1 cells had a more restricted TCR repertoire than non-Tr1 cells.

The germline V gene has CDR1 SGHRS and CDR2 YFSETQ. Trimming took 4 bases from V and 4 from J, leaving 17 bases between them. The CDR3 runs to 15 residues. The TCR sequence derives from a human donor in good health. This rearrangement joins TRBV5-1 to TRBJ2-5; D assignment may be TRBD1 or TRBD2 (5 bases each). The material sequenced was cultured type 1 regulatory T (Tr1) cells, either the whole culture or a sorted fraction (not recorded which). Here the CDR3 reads CASSRQRGPSETQYF. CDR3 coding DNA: TGCGCCAGCAGCCGACAGAGAGGGCCCTCAGAGACCCAGTACTTC.